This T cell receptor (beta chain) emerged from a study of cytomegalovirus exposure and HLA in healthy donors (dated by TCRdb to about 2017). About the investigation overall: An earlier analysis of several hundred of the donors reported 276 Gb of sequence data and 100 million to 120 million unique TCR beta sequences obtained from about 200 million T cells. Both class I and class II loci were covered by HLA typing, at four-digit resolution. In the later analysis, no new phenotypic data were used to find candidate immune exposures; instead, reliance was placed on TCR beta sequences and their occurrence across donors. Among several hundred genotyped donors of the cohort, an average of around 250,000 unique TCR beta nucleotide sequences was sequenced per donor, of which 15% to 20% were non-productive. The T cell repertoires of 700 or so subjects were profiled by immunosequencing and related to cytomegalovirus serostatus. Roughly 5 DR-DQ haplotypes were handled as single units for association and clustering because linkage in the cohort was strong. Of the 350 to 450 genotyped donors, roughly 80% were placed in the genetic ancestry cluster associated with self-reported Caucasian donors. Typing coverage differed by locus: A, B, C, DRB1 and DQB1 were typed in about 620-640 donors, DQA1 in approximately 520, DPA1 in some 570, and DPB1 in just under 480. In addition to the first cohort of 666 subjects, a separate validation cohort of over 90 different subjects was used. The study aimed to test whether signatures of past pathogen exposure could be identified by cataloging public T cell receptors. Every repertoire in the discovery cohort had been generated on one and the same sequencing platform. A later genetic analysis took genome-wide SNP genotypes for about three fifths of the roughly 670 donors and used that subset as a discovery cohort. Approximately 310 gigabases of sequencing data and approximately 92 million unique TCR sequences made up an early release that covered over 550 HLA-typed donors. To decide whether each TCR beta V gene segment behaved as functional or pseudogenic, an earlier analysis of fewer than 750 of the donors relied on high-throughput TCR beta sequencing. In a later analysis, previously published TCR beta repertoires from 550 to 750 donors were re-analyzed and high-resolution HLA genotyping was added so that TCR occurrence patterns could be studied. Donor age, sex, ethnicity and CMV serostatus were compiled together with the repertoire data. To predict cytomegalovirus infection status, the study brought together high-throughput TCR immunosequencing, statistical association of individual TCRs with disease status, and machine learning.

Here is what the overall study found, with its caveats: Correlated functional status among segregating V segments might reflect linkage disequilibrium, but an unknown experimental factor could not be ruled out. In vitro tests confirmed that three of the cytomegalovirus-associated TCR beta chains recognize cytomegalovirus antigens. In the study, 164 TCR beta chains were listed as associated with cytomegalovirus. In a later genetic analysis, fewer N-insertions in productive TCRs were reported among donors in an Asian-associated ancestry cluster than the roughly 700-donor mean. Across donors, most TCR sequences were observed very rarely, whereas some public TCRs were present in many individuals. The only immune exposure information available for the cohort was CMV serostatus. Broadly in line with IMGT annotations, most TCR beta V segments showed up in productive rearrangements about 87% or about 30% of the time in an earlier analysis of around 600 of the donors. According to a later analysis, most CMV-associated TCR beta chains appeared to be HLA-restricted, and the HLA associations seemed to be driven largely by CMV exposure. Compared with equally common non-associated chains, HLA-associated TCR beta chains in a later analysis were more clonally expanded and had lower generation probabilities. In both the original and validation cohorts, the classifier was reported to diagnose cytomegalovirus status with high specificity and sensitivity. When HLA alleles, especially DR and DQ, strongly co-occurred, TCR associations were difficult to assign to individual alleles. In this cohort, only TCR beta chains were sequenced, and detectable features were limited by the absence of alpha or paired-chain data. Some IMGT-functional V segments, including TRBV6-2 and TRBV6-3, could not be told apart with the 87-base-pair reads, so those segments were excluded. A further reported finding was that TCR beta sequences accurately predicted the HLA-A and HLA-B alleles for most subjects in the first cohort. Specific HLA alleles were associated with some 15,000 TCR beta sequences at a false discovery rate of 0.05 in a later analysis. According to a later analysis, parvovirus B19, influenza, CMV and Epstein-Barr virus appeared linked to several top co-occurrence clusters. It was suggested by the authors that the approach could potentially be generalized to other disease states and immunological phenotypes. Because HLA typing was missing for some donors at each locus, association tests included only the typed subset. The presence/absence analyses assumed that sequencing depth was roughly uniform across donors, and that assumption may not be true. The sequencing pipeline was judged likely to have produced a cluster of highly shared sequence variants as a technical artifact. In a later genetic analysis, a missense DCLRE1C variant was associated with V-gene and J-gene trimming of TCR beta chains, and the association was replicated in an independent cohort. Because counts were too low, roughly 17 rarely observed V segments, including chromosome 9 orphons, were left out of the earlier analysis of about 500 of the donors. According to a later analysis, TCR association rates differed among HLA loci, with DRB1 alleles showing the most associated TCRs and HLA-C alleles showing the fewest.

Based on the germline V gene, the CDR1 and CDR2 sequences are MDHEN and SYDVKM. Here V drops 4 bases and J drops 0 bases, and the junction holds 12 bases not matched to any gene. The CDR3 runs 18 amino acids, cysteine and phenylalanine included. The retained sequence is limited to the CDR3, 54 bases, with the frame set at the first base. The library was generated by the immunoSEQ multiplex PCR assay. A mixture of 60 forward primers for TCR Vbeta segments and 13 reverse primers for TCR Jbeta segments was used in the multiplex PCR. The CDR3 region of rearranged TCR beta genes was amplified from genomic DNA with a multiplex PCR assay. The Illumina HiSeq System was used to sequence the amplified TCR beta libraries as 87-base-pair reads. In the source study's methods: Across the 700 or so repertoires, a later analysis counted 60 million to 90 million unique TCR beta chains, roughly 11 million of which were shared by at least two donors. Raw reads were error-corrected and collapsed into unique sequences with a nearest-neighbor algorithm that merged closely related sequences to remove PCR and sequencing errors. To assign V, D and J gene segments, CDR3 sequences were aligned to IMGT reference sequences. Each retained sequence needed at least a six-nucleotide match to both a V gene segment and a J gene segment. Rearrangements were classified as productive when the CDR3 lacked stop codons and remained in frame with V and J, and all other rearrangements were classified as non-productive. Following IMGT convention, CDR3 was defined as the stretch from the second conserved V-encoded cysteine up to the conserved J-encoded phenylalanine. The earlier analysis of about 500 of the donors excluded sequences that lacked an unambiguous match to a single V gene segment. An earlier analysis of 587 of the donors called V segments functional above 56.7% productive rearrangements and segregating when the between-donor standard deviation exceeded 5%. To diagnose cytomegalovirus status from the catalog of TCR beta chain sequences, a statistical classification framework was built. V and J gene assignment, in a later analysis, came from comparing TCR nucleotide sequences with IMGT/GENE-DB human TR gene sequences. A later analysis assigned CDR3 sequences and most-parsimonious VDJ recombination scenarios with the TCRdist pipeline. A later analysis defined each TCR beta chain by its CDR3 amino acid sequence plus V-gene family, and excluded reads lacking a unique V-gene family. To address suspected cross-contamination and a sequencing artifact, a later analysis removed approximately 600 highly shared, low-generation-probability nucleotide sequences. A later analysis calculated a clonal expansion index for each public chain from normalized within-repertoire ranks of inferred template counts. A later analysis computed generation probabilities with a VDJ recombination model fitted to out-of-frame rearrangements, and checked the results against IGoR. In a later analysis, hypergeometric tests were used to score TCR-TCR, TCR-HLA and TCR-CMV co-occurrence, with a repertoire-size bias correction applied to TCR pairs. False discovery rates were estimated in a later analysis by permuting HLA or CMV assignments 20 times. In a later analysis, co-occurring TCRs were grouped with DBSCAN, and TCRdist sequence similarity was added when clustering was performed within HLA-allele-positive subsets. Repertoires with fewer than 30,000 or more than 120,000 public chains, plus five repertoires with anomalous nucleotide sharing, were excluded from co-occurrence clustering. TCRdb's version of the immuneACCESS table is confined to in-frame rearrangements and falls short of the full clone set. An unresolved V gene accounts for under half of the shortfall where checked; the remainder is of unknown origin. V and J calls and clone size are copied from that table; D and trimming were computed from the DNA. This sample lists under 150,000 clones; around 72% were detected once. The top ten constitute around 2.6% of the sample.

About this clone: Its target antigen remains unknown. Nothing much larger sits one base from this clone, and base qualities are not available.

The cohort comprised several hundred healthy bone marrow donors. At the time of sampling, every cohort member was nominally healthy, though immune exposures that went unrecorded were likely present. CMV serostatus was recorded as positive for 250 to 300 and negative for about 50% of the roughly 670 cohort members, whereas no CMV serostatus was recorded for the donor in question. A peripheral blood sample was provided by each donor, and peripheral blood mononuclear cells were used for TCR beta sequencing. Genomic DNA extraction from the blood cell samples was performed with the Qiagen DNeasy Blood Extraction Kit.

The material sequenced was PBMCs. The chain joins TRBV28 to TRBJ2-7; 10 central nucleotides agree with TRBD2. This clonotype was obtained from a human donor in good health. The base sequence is TGTGCCAGCAGTTCATCCGACCTACTAGCGGGAAGCTCCTACGAGCAGTACTTC. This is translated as CASSSSDLLAGSSYEQYF.